A selection of T cell receptor beta chains follows, all from one sample in a study of blood T cell repertoires in COVID-19. Clones were read by immunoSEQ multiplex PCR, and TCRdb kept only the in-frame ones, dropping some. The table lists roughly 70,000 clones, approximately 92% of them singletons. Input material: peripheral blood. Receptor source: a human donor with active COVID-19. The donor label of this sample is uncertain. Each CDR3 is given with its conserved first and last residue. Each record gives: V gene, J gene, clone size, D gene, CDR3 protein, CDR3 DNA. The D gene is left open where the match is weak. Size values are once, few and many counts, or a class for expanded clones, and some rows have none.

>TRBV30|TRBJ1-4|-|TRBD1
CAWSASGQPNEKLFF
TGTGCCTGGAGCGCGTCGGGACAGCCTAATGAAAAACTGTTTTTT
>TRBV19|TRBJ1-2|once|TRBD1
CASRQGAGFYGYTF
TGTGCCAGTAGACAGGGGGCAGGCTTCTATGGCTACACCTTC
>TRBV11-3|TRBJ2-7|once|TRBD2
CASSLGSRGDYEQYF
TGTGCCAGCAGCTTAGGGTCACGGGGGGACTACGAGCAGTACTTC
>TRBV29-1|TRBJ2-7|-|TRBD2
CSVEVAGSYEQYF
TGCAGCGTTGAAGTAGCGGGTTCCTACGAGCAGTACTTC
>TRBV27|TRBJ2-7|once|-
CASSLVPGNEQYF
TGTGCCAGCAGTTTGGTCCCAGGGAACGAGCAGTACTTC
>TRBV6-5|TRBJ2-3|-|TRBD1
CASSSGQTPDTQYF
TGTGCCAGCAGTTCGGGACAGACACCAGATACGCAGTATTTT
>TRBV5-6|TRBJ2-7|once|-
CASSIGLAPYEQYF
TGTGCCAGCAGCATAGGACTTGCTCCCTACGAGCAGTACTTC
>TRBV6-5|TRBJ1-5|-|-
CASSRSGEGEPQHF
TGTGCCAGCAGCCGGTCAGGGGAAGGAGAGCCCCAGCATTTT
>TRBV20-1|TRBJ1-5|-|-
CSASREIRPQHF
TGCAGTGCCAGTCGGGAGATCAGGCCCCAGCATTTT
>TRBV29-1|TRBJ2-1|-|TRBD2
CSALAGSSYNEQFF
TGCAGCGCCCTAGCGGGGAGCTCCTACAATGAGCAGTTCTTC
>TRBV4-1|TRBJ1-4|-|-
CASSLTMNEKLFF
TGCGCCAGCAGTCTGACAATGAATGAAAAACTGTTTTTT
>TRBV29-1|TRBJ1-6|-|TRBD1
CSVRQGALNSPLHF
TGCAGCGTGCGGCAGGGGGCGCTGAATTCACCCCTCCACTTT
>TRBV24-1|TRBJ2-5|-|-
CATSGRNRDRETQYF
TGTGCCACCAGTGGCCGGAACAGGGACCGGGAGACCCAGTACTTC
>TRBV7-8|TRBJ2-1|-|TRBD1
CASTAGTGRYNEQFF
TGTGCCAGCACCGCCGGGACAGGGAGGTACAATGAGCAGTTCTTC
>TRBV28|TRBJ2-2|-|TRBD1
CASSFPDRGNTGELFF
TGTGCCAGCAGTTTCCCGGACAGGGGCAACACCGGGGAGCTGTTTTTT
>TRBV6-5|TRBJ2-5|-|TRBD1
CASSYSTGDQETQYF
TGTGCCAGCAGTTACTCCACAGGGGACCAAGAGACCCAGTACTTC
>TRBV7-3|TRBJ2-1|-|-
CASSFSGVANEQFF
TGTGCCAGCAGCTTTAGCGGAGTAGCCAATGAGCAGTTCTTC
>TRBV27|TRBJ2-1|-|TRBD2
CASSFGLAGGYEQFF
TGTGCCAGCAGTTTCGGACTAGCGGGGGGGTATGAGCAGTTCTTC
>TRBV7-2|TRBJ2-5|-|TRBD1
CASSLMGTGHQETQYF
TGTGCCAGCAGCTTAATGGGGACAGGGCATCAGGAGACCCAGTACTTC
>TRBV19|TRBJ1-5|-|-
CASSPKSDQPQHF
TGTGCCAGTAGCCCAAAGTCGGATCAGCCCCAGCATTTT
>TRBV7-2|TRBJ2-1|-|-
CASSSSTRDEQFF
TGTGCCAGCAGCTCATCAACACGGGATGAGCAGTTCTTC
>TRBV6-5|TRBJ1-4|-|-
CASSYRGTLFF
TGTGCCAGCAGTTATCGCGGGACACTGTTTTTT
>TRBV5-1|TRBJ2-1|-|TRBD2
CASSLAGGSSYNEQFF
TGCGCCAGCAGCTTGGCGGGGGGATCCTCCTACAATGAGCAGTTCTTC
>TRBV10-3|TRBJ2-6|-|-
CATPNSGAAGANVLTF
TGTGCCACGCCCAACTCAGGGGCTGCTGGGGCCAACGTCCTGACTTTC
>TRBV11-3|TRBJ1-1|-|-
CASSSQGNTEAFF
TGTGCCAGCAGCTCCCAGGGTAACACTGAAGCTTTCTTT
>TRBV27|TRBJ2-1|-|-
CASSFRATYNEQFF
TGTGCCAGCAGTTTCAGAGCGACTTACAATGAGCAGTTCTTC
>TRBV7-9|TRBJ1-5|-|-
CASSLDSVRGAGNQPQHF
TGTGCCAGCAGCTTAGATTCGGTACGGGGGGCTGGCAATCAGCCCCAGCATTTT
>TRBV5-1|TRBJ1-4|-|-
CASSLEENRDEKLFF
TGCGCCAGCAGCTTGGAGGAGAACAGGGATGAAAAACTGTTTTTT
>TRBV7-9|TRBJ2-1|-|-
CASSFTVEQFF
TGTGCCAGCAGCTTCACGGTTGAGCAGTTCTTC
>TRBV27|TRBJ2-7|-|TRBD2
CASTRLAGYEQYF
TGTGCCAGCACCCGACTAGCGGGCTACGAGCAGTACTTC
>TRBV21-1|TRBJ2-5|-|-
CASSKEGVASGNEETQYF
-
>TRBV19|TRBJ2-2|once|-
CASTKTGNTGELFF
TGTGCCAGTACCAAGACAGGGAACACCGGGGAGCTGTTTTTT
>TRBV11-3|TRBJ2-7|-|TRBD2
CASSRTSASYEQYF
TGTGCCAGCAGCCGGACTAGCGCCTCCTACGAGCAGTACTTC
>TRBV20-1|TRBJ1-1|-|-
CSASIGGMAFF
TGCAGTGCTAGTATTGGGGGGATGGCTTTCTTT
>TRBV6-2/TRBV6-3|TRBJ1-5|-|-
CASSYSRGSNQPQHF
TGTGCCAGCAGTTACAGCAGGGGTAGCAATCAGCCCCAGCATTTT
>TRBV29-1|TRBJ1-2|few|-
CSVLTGSYGYTF
TGCAGCGTACTGACAGGATCTTATGGCTACACCTTC